The TCR beta chain under discussion was sequenced for a study of cytomegalovirus exposure and HLA in healthy donors. Study at large: One earlier analysis, a look at roughly 180 million T cells, found almost 120 million unique TCR beta sequences. In an early release, HLA-typed donors contributed roughly 85 million unique TCR sequences. Study results and caveats: Per a later analysis, HLA-associated TCR beta chains showed more clonal expansion than other, equally common TCR beta chains.

To note about this clone: Its antigen remains unidentified.

This PCR relied on a set of 60 Vbeta primers and 13 Jbeta primers. This table comes from immunoSEQ multiplex PCR, and its TCRdb copy is limited to in-frame clones, with some not included. Of fewer than 200,000 clones listed, around 86% were seen once; the top ten hold 0.95% to 1%. V was clipped by 5 bases and J by 0 bases; unmatched bases: 6. The V gene's germline CDR1 is MDHEN and CDR2 SYDVKM. This CDR3 has 15 amino acids. The J gene is TRBJ2-7, the V gene TRBV28; 8 positions agree with TRBD1. The sequence was collected from a girl aged 2-10 years in good health and CMV-seropositive. The sequencing input was PBMCs. CDR3 nucleotide sequence: TGTGCCAGCAGTCTGGCAGGGGGCAGCTCCTACGAGCAGTACTTC. Encoded protein: CASSLAGGSSYEQYF.